This passage covers 19 T cell receptor beta chains from one sample sequenced in a study of T cells after yellow fever vaccination. Each CDR3 protein is one row after TCRdb ran MiXCR on the 5' RACE reads. The table lists under 550,000 distinct CDR3 sequences, about a fifth of them singletons. This specimen was PBMCs, taken roughly 20 days after the first yellow fever vaccination. The receptors come from a man aged 18 to 30 who received the YFV17D yellow fever vaccine.

The rearrangement uses TRBV5-4 and TRBJ2-5; TRBD2 matches 11 bases. Germline CDR1 reads SGHNT; CDR2 reads YYREEE (reference sequence). The CDR3 totals 15 residues. V trimming: 1 base; J trimming: 3 bases; junction bases outside the gene matches: 2. In nucleotides, the CDR3 is TGTGCCAGCAGCTTGTTGACTAGCGGGGAAGAGACCCAGTACTTC. It yields the protein CASSLLTSGEETQYF.

V is TRBV7-9 and J is TRBJ2-7, with a possible D match to TRBD1 (5 bases). Germline V lookup: CDR1 SEHNR, CDR2 FQNEAQ (reference sequence). There are 16 residues in the CDR3. The ends were cut back, 0 bases at V and 2 bases at J, with 14 bases in the middle. CDR3 sequence reads: CASSLALVTEPYEQYV. CDR3 bases: TGTGCCAGCAGCTTAGCGCTGGTGACAGAGCCCTACGAGCAGTACGTC.

This clonotype occurred a few times. The chain uses TRBV7-2 and TRBJ2-4; TRBD1 might be the D (7 bases). Germline V gene lookup returns CDR1 SGHTA and CDR2 FQGNSA. Trimming removed 5 bases at V and 3 bases at J, with 20 bases between. The CDR3 runs to 17 residues. This CDR3 reads CASSGEDRRTIKNIQYF. In nucleotides, the CDR3 is TGTGCCAGCAGCGGGGAGGACAGGCGAACAATCAAAAACATTCAGTACTTC.

This clonotype has a handful of counts. The rearrangement joins TRBV25-1 to TRBJ2-2, with 7 bases that match TRBD1. CDR3 length: 14 amino acids. Germline CDR1 and CDR2: MGHDK and SYGVNS. With 9 bases clipped from V and 2 bases from J, the junction kept 6 bases outside the gene matches. The chain's CDR3 is CASRGQSNTGELFF. The CDR3 region has the DNA TGTGCCAGTAGGGGACAGTCTAACACCGGGGAGCTGTTTTTT.

The rearrangement joins TRBV20-1 to TRBJ1-2; D unclear. The germline V and J ends were trimmed by 4 bases and 2 bases, with 17 bases remaining between them. Germline V gene sequence: CDR1 DFQATT, CDR2 SNEGSKA (reference sequence). The CDR3 contains 15 residues. CDR3: CSATDLRNLNYGYTF. CDR3 coding DNA: TGCAGTGCTACCGACCTCAGAAACTTAAACTATGGCTACACCTTC.

At least ten counts were recorded for this clonotype. The chain carries TRBV28 and TRBJ2-3; D is undetermined. The CDR3 extends over 16 amino acids. The V gene lost 2 bases and the J gene lost 0 bases, with 12 bases spanning the gap. Per the germline V gene, CDR1 is MDHEN and CDR2 is SYDVKM. In DNA, the CDR3 is TGTGCCAGCAGTTTACTGTTTGTGACTAGCACAGATACGCAGTATTTT. The encoded protein is CASSLLFVTSTDTQYF.

This clonotype showed up just a few times. This chain uses TRBV11-2 with TRBJ2-3, with D unclear. The CDR3 covers 15 residues. Germline V lookup: CDR1 SGHAT, CDR2 FQNNGV. Trimming pared 1 base from V and 2 bases from J, leaving 10 bases between. For the CDR3, the DNA is TGTGCCAGCAGCTTAGTCGTGGGTTTCACAGATACGCAGTATTTT. Encoded protein: CASSLVVGFTDTQYF.

For the CDR3, the DNA is TGTGCCACCAGTGACCCGAGGGAGGCCAACGTCCTGACTTTC. This encodes CATSDPREANVLTF. The chain uses TRBV24-1 and TRBJ2-6; D possibly corresponds to TRBD2 (5 bases). CDR3 length: 14 residues. Trimming removed 4 bases at V and 6 bases at J, with 9 bases between. Germline CDR1 and CDR2: KGHDR and SFDVKD.

This clonotype occurred a few times. The chain couples TRBV12-3 or TRBV12-4 to TRBJ1-5, with D possibly being TRBD1 (6 bases). Trimming left V 5 bases short and J 4 bases short, with 12 bases between. This CDR3 is 14 amino acids long. CDR3 sequence: CASSVIQGNQPQHF. In DNA form, the CDR3 reads TGTGCCAGCAGTGTAATCCAGGGGAATCAGCCCCAGCATTTT.

This clonotype was counted between two and nine times. V gene TRBV7-2 combines with J gene TRBJ2-2; 8 bases line up with TRBD2. The CDR3 sequence is 14 residues long. V shed 1 base and J 7 bases; nucleotides not matched to a gene: 2. Germline V lookup: CDR1 SGHTA, CDR2 FQGNSA. The CDR3 is CASSLGAGVGELFF. CDR3 bases: TGTGCCAGCAGCTTAGGAGCGGGGGTCGGGGAGCTGTTTTTT.

J is TRBJ2-3 and V is TRBV12-3 or TRBV12-4; D possibly corresponds to TRBD2 (6 bases). The CDR3 is 12 residues long. The V and J ends lost 3 bases and 7 bases respectively, with 8 bases between them. CDR3 in amino acids: CASSLRGHTQYF. In DNA, the CDR3 is TGTGCCAGCAGTTTGCGGGGCCATACGCAGTATTTT.

V and J are TRBV7-9 and TRBJ1-2; D may be TRBD1 (6 bases). The V end was cut by 0 bases, the J end by 7 bases, with 21 bases between. This CDR3 spans 17 amino acids. The V gene's germline CDR1 is SEHNR and CDR2 FQNEAQ (reference sequence). The CDR3 coding sequence is TGTGCCAGCAGCTTAGCGGGACACCTCTCGGGCCGCGGTGGCTACACCTTC. Translated: CASSLAGHLSGRGGYTF.

The chain is built from TRBV5-1 and TRBJ2-7, with 8 bases matching TRBD1. CDR3 length equals 13 residues. Per germline, CDR1 SGHRS and CDR2 YFSETQ. With V trimmed by 3 bases and J by 6 bases, 5 bases remained unmatched. This CDR3 reads CASSSTGAGEQYV. CDR3 DNA sequence: TGCGCCAGCAGCTCGACAGGGGCCGGCGAGCAGTACGTC.

The chain is built from TRBV7-9 and TRBJ2-1; 8 bases agree with TRBD2. Trimming at V came to 5 bases and at J to 7 bases, leaving 13 bases not matched to a gene. The CDR3 runs 16 residues. In germline, CDR1 is SEHNR, CDR2 FQNEAQ (reference sequence). The DNA for the CDR3 is TGTGCCAGCAGCCCGCCCAAGCGGGGGTCTCGAAATGAGCAGTTCTTC. Translated: CASSPPKRGSRNEQFF.

The chain combines TRBV18 with TRBJ2-5, with D perhaps TRBD2 (6 bases). This CDR3 has 15 amino acids. Trimming left V 2 bases short and J 7 bases short, with 17 bases between. Germline CDR1 and CDR2: KGHSH and LQKENI. The CDR3 coding sequence is TGTGCCAGCTCACCAGCGGGGTCGAAAAGGACGACCCAGTACTTC. As protein: CASSPAGSKRTTQYF.

The chain is built from TRBV7-9 and TRBJ1-6; tentatively, D is TRBD1 (6 bases). The CDR3 loop spans 14 amino acids. Between the trimmed V and J ends, which lost 2 bases and 7 bases, there was a span of 9 bases. CDR1 and CDR2 from the germline V gene are SEHNR and FQNEAQ (reference sequence). The CDR3 DNA reads TGTGCCAGCAGCTTATCAGGGGTAAATTCACCCCTCCACTTT. It yields the protein CASSLSGVNSPLHF.

In this sample, this clonotype turned up a few times. The rearrangement uses TRBV7-9 and TRBJ1-1; 8 positions match TRBD1. This CDR3 spans 14 amino acids. Looked up from germline, CDR1 is SEHNR and CDR2 is FQNEAQ (reference sequence). V shed 5 bases, J shed 3 bases, and the junction held 5 bases outside the gene matches. The CDR3 DNA reads as TGTGCCAGCAGCCCCTGGACAGGGTACACTGAAGCTTTCTTT. It specifies CASSPWTGYTEAFF.

This sequence joins TRBV5-1 and TRBJ1-6; 7 nucleotides line up with TRBD1. The CDR3 spans 14 residues. V gave up 2 bases and J gave up 9 bases; unmatched junction bases: 5. The V gene's germline CDR1 is SGHRS and CDR2 YFSETQ. This CDR3 reads CASSFGTVGSPLHF. The CDR3 DNA reads as TGCGCCAGCAGCTTCGGGACAGTGGGTTCACCCCTCCACTTT.

This clonotype was counted at least ten times. The gene calls are TRBV7-2 and TRBJ2-7; 8 nucleotides align to TRBD2. Per the germline V gene, CDR1 is SGHTA and CDR2 is FQGNSA. Germline trimming cut 5 bases from V and 3 bases from J; bases unmatched to any gene: 3. The CDR3 has 13 amino acids. The DNA for the CDR3 is TGTGCCAGCAGCCGTAGCGGGATCTACGAGCAGTACTTC. Protein: CASSRSGIYEQYF.